This T cell receptor beta chain was recorded in a study of CD8+ T cells in alopecia areata. Following RNA extraction, reverse transcription yielded cDNA that acted as the sequencing template. Data came from immunoSEQ multiplex PCR; TCRdb stores just in-frame clones and leaves some out. Here the sample spans 150,000 to 200,000 clones, less than 70% being singletons. Noted treatment: oral pan-JAK inhibitor, 5-10 mg twice daily. The trim removed 4 bases at V and 5 bases at J, leaving 17 bases unmatched. This CDR3 has 17 residues. Per the germline V gene, CDR1 is SGHNT and CDR2 is YYREEE (reference sequence).

The rearrangement uses TRBV5-4 and TRBJ1-2; TRBD1 agrees at 7 bases. Sequencing was performed on CD4+ T cells sorted from blood, taken at week 24, from a patient treated with tofacitinib. The sequence was obtained from a human donor with alopecia areata. The CDR3 sequence: CASSPPPTGRIGYGYTF. The CDR3 coding sequence is TGTGCCAGCAGCCCACCCCCGACAGGGCGAATAGGGTATGGCTACACCTTC.